Listed here are 17 T cell receptor beta chains from one sample, sequenced in a study of blood T cell repertoires in COVID-19. This table comes from immunoSEQ multiplex PCR, and its TCRdb copy is limited to in-frame clones, with some not included. There are 150,000 to 200,000 clones in the sample; more than 75% occur only once, and about 8.4% lies in the top ten. Sequenced: peripheral blood. Receptors were obtained from a woman in her 70s with acute or convalescent COVID-19.

The V gene is TRBV2, the J gene TRBJ2-2, with 7 bases lining up with TRBD1. Germline values: CDR1 SNHLY, CDR2 FYNNEI. This CDR3 spans 17 amino acids. With 9 bases clipped from V and 9 bases from J, the junction kept 22 bases outside the gene matches. The DNA for the CDR3 is TGTGCCAGTTCCCCGGGACAGCGTGATAGCCTATCCCGGGAGCTGTTTTTT. Translated: CASSPGQRDSLSRELFF.

J is TRBJ2-1 and V is TRBV11-3, with a possible D match to TRBD2 (6 bases). Trimming pared 5 bases from V and 8 bases from J, leaving 13 bases between. The germline V gene encodes CDR1 SGHNT and CDR2 YENEEA. This CDR3 is built from 13 residues. DNA for the CDR3: TGTGCCAGCAGCCGGGGGTACGTCGATGAGCAGTTCTTC. It encodes CASSRGYVDEQFF.

This clone was observed a few times. At the DNA level, this CDR3 is encoded by other sequences in the same sample as well. The V call is TRBV14, the J call TRBJ1-1; D is unclear. Between the trimmed V and J ends, which lost 4 bases and 0 bases, there was a span of 6 bases. This CDR3 comprises 13 residues. Per the germline V gene, CDR1 is SGHDN and CDR2 is FVKESK. The CDR3 loop is CASSRGVNTEAFF. DNA of the CDR3: TGTGCCAGCAGCCGAGGTGTGAACACTGAAGCTTTCTTT.

The J gene is TRBJ1-3, the V gene TRBV6-2 or TRBV6-3; D unclear. This CDR3 is 13 amino acids long. V lost 5 bases to trimming and J lost 0 bases, with 5 bases between them. Germline V gene data show CDR1 as MNHEY and CDR2 as SVGEGT. CDR3 sequence reads: CASSLISGNTIYF. CDR3 DNA sequence: TGTGCCAGCAGTCTAATCTCTGGAAACACCATATATTTT.

The chain links TRBV5-4 to TRBJ1-6; D call uncertain. V dropped 0 bases and J dropped 9 bases, with 10 bases sitting between them. Per the germline V gene, CDR1 is SGHNT and CDR2 is YYREEE (reference sequence). CDR3 size: 14 residues. The CDR3 coding sequence is TGTGCCAGCAGCTTGGGATCTAGAGGTTCACCCCTCCACTTT. Amino acids: CASSLGSRGSPLHF. Variable domain in full (rest from reference TRBV5-4 and TRBJ1-6): ETGVTQSPTHLIKTRGQQVTLRCSSQSGHNTVSWYQQALGQGPQFIFQYYREEENGRGNFPPRFSGLQFPNYSSELNVNALELDDSALYLCASSLGSRGSPLHFGNGTRLTVT.

This clone was seen a single time. The chain has TRBV14 and TRBJ2-3, with 9 bases matching TRBD2. The CDR3 consists of 15 residues. Germline V gene lookup returns CDR1 SGHDN and CDR2 FVKESK. V trimming: 3 bases; J trimming: 2 bases; junction bases outside the gene matches: 3. CDR3 in DNA: TGTGCCAGCAGCCAGCGGGGGGGCCCCACAGATACGCAGTATTTT. Translation: CASSQRGGPTDTQYF.

This clone was detected only a few times. The chain recombines TRBV10-3 with TRBJ2-7, with D maybe TRBD2 (5 bases). Germline-derived CDR1 and CDR2 are ENHRY and SYGVKD. There are 15 residues in the CDR3. Trimming took off 2 bases at V and 2 bases at J, with 13 bases between the two ends. CDR3 DNA: TGTGCCATCAGTGAGCCGCAGAAGGGAGCCTACGAGCAGTACTTC. Protein: CAISEPQKGAYEQYF.

The chain is built from TRBV6-2 or TRBV6-3 and TRBJ2-7; 12 bases are a match to TRBD2. The junction had 9 bases not matched to a gene; V was cut back by 5 bases and J by 1 base. The CDR3 is made up of 17 amino acids. Germline values: CDR1 MNHEY, CDR2 SVGEGT. CDR3 sequence (DNA): TGTGCCAGCAGTGGACCTTTTCTAGCGGGGGGGTCCTACGAGCAGTACTTC. It is translated as CASSGPFLAGGSYEQYF.

The rearrangement links TRBV5-1 to TRBJ1-1; perhaps TRBD1 as D (6 bases). CDR3 length: 14 amino acids. Trimming pared 0 bases from V and 4 bases from J, leaving 10 bases between. Germline lookup yields CDR1 SGHRS and CDR2 YFSETQ. CDR3 amino acids: CASSLDAGATEAFF. DNA of the CDR3: TGCGCCAGCAGCTTGGATGCAGGGGCCACTGAAGCTTTCTTT.

This clone counts as medium-sized. The chain recombines TRBV7-9 with TRBJ1-1; weak D call: TRBD1 (6 bases). This CDR3 contains 14 residues. Germline V gene lookup returns CDR1 SEHNR and CDR2 FQNEAQ (reference sequence). V was shortened by 6 bases and J by 4 bases, with 15 bases between the two germline ends. This CDR3 is CASSQEGVGTEAFF. For the CDR3, the DNA is TGTGCCAGCAGTCAAGAGGGGGTCGGCACTGAAGCTTTCTTT.

The chain joins TRBV10-3 to TRBJ1-1, with D tentatively TRBD1 (6 bases). The CDR3 length is 15 residues. Germline CDR1 is ENHRY and CDR2 is SYGVKD. V lost 2 bases and J 0 bases, leaving 10 bases between the germline ends. This CDR3 reads CAISEETGMNTEAFF. The DNA for the CDR3 is TGTGCCATCAGTGAGGAGACAGGTATGAACACTGAAGCTTTCTTT.

The J gene is TRBJ2-1, the V gene TRBV9; possible D gene TRBD2, 5 bases. Trimming took off 0 bases at V and 7 bases at J, with 11 bases between the two ends. Germline V lookup: CDR1 SGDLS, CDR2 YYNGEE. The CDR3 covers 14 residues. DNA of the CDR3: TGTGCCAGCAGCGTAGAGTTTAGCGCGAATGAGCAGTTCTTC. Translated: CASSVEFSANEQFF. Using reference TRBV9 and TRBJ2-1 for the parts outside the CDR3, the full variable domain is DSGVTQTPKHLITATGQRVTLRCSPRSGDLSVYWYQQSLDQGLQFLIQYYNGEERAKGNILERFSAQQFPDLHSELNLSSLELGDSALYFCASSVEFSANEQFFGPGTRLTVL.

The chain couples TRBV6-2 or TRBV6-3 to TRBJ1-5, with no clear D. V shed 4 bases and J shed 5 bases, with 21 bases lying between them. The CDR3 sequence is 17 residues long. Germline V gene sequence: CDR1 MNHEY, CDR2 SVGEGT. CDR3 residues: CASSSHLTGQRDQPQHF. The CDR3 nucleotides read TGTGCCAGCAGTTCCCATCTGACTGGGCAGAGGGATCAGCCCCAGCATTTT.

This chain links TRBV19 with TRBJ2-3; D is uncertain. The CDR3 is 16 residues long. Looked up from germline, CDR1 is LNHDA and CDR2 is SQIVND (reference sequence). V shed 0 bases and J shed 3 bases, with 13 bases lying between them. The CDR3 sequence: CASSIDATPNTDTQYF. CDR3 coding DNA: TGTGCCAGTAGTATAGATGCGACACCCAATACAGATACGCAGTATTTT.

The chain employs TRBV27 and TRBJ2-4; 8 bases match TRBD2. Trimming at V came to 3 bases and at J to 5 bases, leaving 6 bases not matched to a gene. CDR1 and CDR2 (germline): MNHEY, SMNVEV (reference sequence). The CDR3 spans 15 residues. The CDR3 is CASSFSGTRENIQYF. DNA of the CDR3: TGTGCCAGCAGTTTCTCCGGGACTAGAGAAAACATTCAGTACTTC.

The chain uses TRBV3-1 (or the pseudogene TRBV3-2) and TRBJ2-3; 15 nucleotides line up with TRBD2. The trim removed 1 base at V and 0 bases at J, leaving 2 bases unmatched. The CDR3 sequence is 18 residues long. Germline lookup yields CDR1 LGHDT and CDR2 YNNKEL (reference sequence). This CDR3 reads CASSQGTSGRVSTDTQYF. The CDR3 DNA follows: TGTGCCAGCAGCCAAGGGACTAGCGGGAGGGTCAGCACAGATACGCAGTATTTT.

The sample holds a few counts of this clone. The V and J genes are TRBV6-2 or TRBV6-3 and TRBJ2-3; D gene ambiguous. CDR1 MNHEY and CDR2 SVGEGT come from the germline V gene. The germline V and J ends were trimmed by 2 bases and 4 bases, with 10 bases remaining between them. The CDR3 is made up of 14 amino acids. CDR3: CASSYGAFADTQYF. DNA for the CDR3: TGTGCCAGCAGTTACGGAGCCTTCGCAGATACGCAGTATTTT.